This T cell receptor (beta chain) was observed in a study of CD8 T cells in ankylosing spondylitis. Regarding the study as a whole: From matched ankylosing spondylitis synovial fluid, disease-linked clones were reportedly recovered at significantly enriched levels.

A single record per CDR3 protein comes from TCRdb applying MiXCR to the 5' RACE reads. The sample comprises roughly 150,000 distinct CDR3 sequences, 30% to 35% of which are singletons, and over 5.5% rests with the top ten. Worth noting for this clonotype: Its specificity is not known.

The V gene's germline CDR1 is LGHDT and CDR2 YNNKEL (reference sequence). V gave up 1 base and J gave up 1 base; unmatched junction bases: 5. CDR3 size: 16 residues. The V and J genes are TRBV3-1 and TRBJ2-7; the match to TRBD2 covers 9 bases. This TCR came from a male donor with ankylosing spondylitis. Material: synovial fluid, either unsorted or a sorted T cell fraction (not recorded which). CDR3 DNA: TGTGCCAGCAGCCAAGGGGATAGCGGGAGATCCTACGAGCAGTACTTC. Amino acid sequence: CASSQGDSGRSYEQYF.